The sequence of this T cell receptor beta chain was determined in a study of T-cell memory formation after mild COVID-19 (dated by TCRdb to the early 2020s). Study-level background: TCR sequence clusters from the two donors were found to be largely donor specific. Two young, previously healthy adult volunteers made up the cohort, one male and one female. In a couple of donors, T-cell clones that expanded and contracted after mild COVID-19 were tracked by sequencing TCRalpha and TCRbeta repertoires over time.

Ficoll-Paque density gradient centrifugation was the method used to isolate PBMCs. Data came from an Illumina NovaSeq 6000. TCRalpha and TCRbeta cDNA libraries were built by 5'RACE with constant-segment primers, adding sample barcodes and unique molecular identifiers. RNA was extracted from every sample with Trizol reagent. Amplification of the libraries took two PCR steps, and the second step added a second sample barcode plus Illumina TruSeq adapters. Sequencing of libraries was performed on an Illumina NovaSeq with 2 x 150 bp paired-end reads. Regarding the original processing steps: With migec v1.2.7, reads were demultiplexed and then collapsed into UMI-guided consensus sequences. Using mixcr v2.1.11, the UMI consensuses were aligned to TRA and TRB V and J templates and assembled into clonotypes. Clonotypes were classified as expanded or contracted when called significant by both edgeR and NoisET, with noise models trained on biological replicates. For edgeR calls, the thresholds were a false discovery rate-adjusted p below 0.01 and a log2 fold-change of 1. PCA with hierarchical clustering of max-normalized trajectories of the 1000 most abundant clonotypes was used as exploratory dynamics analysis. Each responding clone was given a CD4 or CD8 phenotype based on the CD4+ and CD8+ repertoires, which had been sequenced separately. In-frame beta chains were kept once TCRdb had trimmed the public reads at Q25 with fastp and called clones with MiXCR. Entries are consolidated by CDR3 protein sequence, retaining the most common genes and DNA. For this entry, the V and J calls and clone size follow TCRdb and not the study's own pipeline. Present in this sample are about 340,000 distinct CDR3 sequences, more than 15% of which were seen just once. Of the sample, approximately 20% is held by the ten largest clones.

This clonotype was seen at least ten times. What this receptor recognizes is not known. It has no much larger one-base neighbor in the sample; base qualities were not kept. Findings and caveats that apply to the study as a whole: Clones contracting from day 15 to 85 had balanced CD4/CD8 phenotypes, while a second wave expanding from day 15 to 37 was biased towards CD4+. The second-wave clones that peaked on day 37 were not confirmed to be SARS-CoV-2 specific. The study covered only a couple of mild cases, and larger cohorts including severe cases with pre-infection samples were considered necessary. Contracting CD4+ clones appeared mostly in the CM and EM memory subsets, whereas CD8+ clones were enriched in EMRA. Some responding clones were detected in pre-infection memory, which suggested that pre-existing cross-reactive memory T cells had joined the SARS-CoV-2 response.

The receptor comes from a man between 18 and 29 years old who had mild COVID-19 (a few samples of this study predate the infection). The sample titles of this study are shuffled in the database, so cell type and time point are left out; the donor was told from shared clones. The sequenced sample was PBMCs or a T cell subset sorted from them (not recorded which).

The DNA is TGTGCCAGCAGCTTAGGGGGGGATCCCATTCAGTACTTC. Its coded protein is CASSLGGDPIQYF. The sequence is built from TRBV7-8 and TRBJ2-4; the D segment could be TRBD2, given 6 matching bases. Reading from cysteine to phenylalanine, the CDR3 counts 13 amino acids. The CDR3 DNA has 39 bases and is translated from base 1. For CDR1 and CDR2, the germline V gene lists SGHVS and FQNEAQ. Trimming takes 1 base from V and 9 bases from J, and the germline ends sit 10 bases apart.